These T cell receptor beta chains were read from a single sample in a study of T cell responses to AZD1222 COVID-19 vaccine. Data came from immunoSEQ multiplex PCR; TCRdb stores just in-frame clones and leaves some out. Among roughly 140,000 clones listed, 75% to 85% were seen once. This sample comprised peripheral blood, obtained on day 0 of MenACWY control vaccination. These TCRs come from an adult in good health. Both conserved end residues are part of each CDR3. A D gene is named only where the DNA matches it firmly. Clone size is given for some rows only: seen once, a few or many times, or a class if the clone is expanded.

TRBV7-9	14	-	TRBJ1-1	-	CASSLGDISSEAFF	TGTGCCAGCAGCTTAGGAGATATTAGCTCTGAAGCTTTCTTT
TRBV19	16	few	TRBJ1-5	-	CASRVLGTGDNQPQHF	TGTGCCAGTAGGGTATTGGGAACAGGTGACAATCAGCCCCAGCATTTT
TRBV4-1	18	-	TRBJ2-6	-	CASSQDGPGASGANVLTF	TGCGCCAGCAGCCAAGATGGCCCGGGGGCGTCTGGGGCCAACGTCCTGACTTTC
TRBV5-1	16	-	TRBJ2-1	TRBD2	CASSPTRGKSYNEQFF	TGCGCCAGCAGCCCAACGCGGGGGAAGTCATACAATGAGCAGTTCTTC
TRBV19	16	-	TRBJ1-6	-	CASNSGQARYNSPLHF	TGTGCCAGTAACAGCGGGCAGGCCCGCTATAATTCACCCCTCCACTTT
TRBV24-1	17	-	TRBJ2-1	-	CATSDGTGQTGYNEQFF	TGTGCCACCAGTGATGGGACGGGCCAGACGGGATACAATGAGCAGTTCTTC
TRBV30	16	-	TRBJ1-1	-	CAWSPTTGTVNTEAFF	TGTGCCTGGAGTCCCACCACCGGGACGGTGAACACTGAAGCTTTCTTT
TRBV27	16	-	TRBJ2-1	-	CASERAGLPGGNEQFF	TGTGCCAGCGAGAGGGCGGGTCTACCCGGCGGCAATGAGCAGTTCTTC
TRBV6-5	15	-	TRBJ1-4	-	CASRTKGQPNEKLFF	TGTGCCAGCAGGACAAAAGGACAGCCTAATGAAAAACTGTTTTTT
TRBV12-5	13	-	TRBJ1-1	-	CASGLDWGGEAFF	TGTGCTAGTGGTTTGGACTGGGGGGGTGAAGCTTTCTTT
TRBV6-5	14	-	TRBJ1-4	-	CASSSGQRNEKLFF	TGTGCCAGCAGTTCCGGACAGAGGAATGAAAAACTGTTTTTT
TRBV7-9	14	-	TRBJ1-5	-	CASSKFSSNQPQHF	TGTGCCAGCAGTAAGTTTTCTAGCAATCAGCCCCAGCATTTT
TRBV7-6	15	-	TRBJ2-5	-	CASSLGPSRGETQYF	TGTGCCAGCAGCTTAGGTCCTAGCAGGGGTGAGACCCAGTACTTC
TRBV6-5	13	-	TRBJ1-6	-	CASTGYVDSPLHF	TGTGCCAGTACAGGGTATGTGGATTCACCCCTCCACTTT
TRBV18	14	-	TRBJ2-1	-	CASSPPGGYNEQFF	TGTGCCAGCTCACCACCGGGCGGCTACAATGAGCAGTTCTTC
TRBV7-2	12	-	TRBJ1-2	-	CASSLAGVGYTF	TGTGCCAGCAGCTTAGCTGGGGTGGGCTACACCTTC
TRBV28	15	-	TRBJ1-1	-	CASRAWADFNTEAFF	TGTGCCAGCAGGGCCTGGGCAGACTTTAACACTGAAGCTTTCTTT
TRBV7-9	15	-	TRBJ1-3	TRBD1	CASRGQADSGNTIYF	TGTGCCAGCAGGGGACAGGCAGACTCTGGAAACACCATATATTTT
TRBV24-1	13	-	TRBJ2-2	-	CNPSGGNTGELFF	TGTAACCCGTCCGGGGGGAACACCGGGGAGCTGTTTTTT
TRBV19	13	-	TRBJ1-2	-	CASTRDLNYGYTF	TGTGCCAGTACCAGGGACCTAAACTATGGCTACACCTTC
TRBV3-1/TRBV3-2	13	-	TRBJ1-1	-	CASSQAQNTEAFF	TGTGCCAGCAGCCAAGCACAGAACACTGAAGCTTTCTTT
TRBV2	15	-	TRBJ2-2	TRBD1	CASSVDRADTGELFF	TGTGCCAGCAGTGTAGACAGGGCGGACACCGGGGAGCTGTTTTTT
TRBV2	15	-	TRBJ1-5	-	CASMWAHVGNQPQHF	TGTGCCAGCATGTGGGCTCACGTGGGCAATCAGCCCCAGCATTTT
TRBV14	13	-	TRBJ1-1	-	CASSQELNTEAFF	TGTGCCAGCAGCCAAGAACTGAACACTGAAGCTTTCTTT
TRBV5-5	18	once	TRBJ2-2	TRBD2	CASRPGLAGGLGTGELFF	TGTGCCAGCAGACCGGGACTAGCGGGGGGGCTCGGCACCGGGGAGCTGTTTTTT
TRBV15	14	-	TRBJ2-3	TRBD1	CATSRTGNTDTQYF	TGTGCCACCAGCCGGACAGGGAACACAGATACGCAGTATTTT
TRBV5-1	15	few	TRBJ1-1	-	CASSLSSGLNTEAFF	TGCGCCAGCAGCTTGTCCTCAGGATTGAACACTGAAGCTTTCTTT
TRBV25-1	14	-	TRBJ1-3	-	CASSDWAARNTIYF	TGTGCCAGCAGTGATTGGGCGGCCAGAAACACCATATATTTT
TRBV18	15	few	TRBJ1-5	-	CASSPAERGNQPQHF	TGTGCCAGCTCACCAGCGGAGAGAGGCAATCAGCCCCAGCATTTT
TRBV3-1/TRBV3-2	13	-	TRBJ2-3	-	CASSQGGLGTQYF	TGTGCCAGCAGCCAAGGTGGCCTCGGTACGCAGTATTTT
TRBV12-3/TRBV12-4	12	-	TRBJ1-2	TRBD1	CASRGTGRGYTF	TGTGCCAGCAGGGGGACAGGACGAGGCTACACCTTC
TRBV5-1	13	-	TRBJ2-4	-	CASSLVGEDIQYF	TGCGCCAGCAGCTTGGTGGGGGAGGACATTCAGTACTTC
TRBV5-1	15	-	TRBJ1-1	-	CASSLLGQLGSEAFF	TGCGCCAGCAGCTTGTTAGGGCAGCTTGGCAGTGAAGCTTTCTTT
TRBV5-1	14	once	TRBJ2-3	TRBD2	CASHSGGRTDTQYF	TGCGCCAGCCATAGCGGGGGACGCACAGATACGCAGTATTTT
TRBV24-1	13	-	TRBJ2-4	-	CATSRPGTDIQYF	TGTGCCACCAGTAGGCCGGGTACGGACATTCAGTACTTC
TRBV5-1	18	-	TRBJ1-2	TRBD1	CASSLALGVRGQGHGYTF	TGCGCCAGCAGCTTGGCCTTGGGGGTCAGGGGACAGGGGCATGGCTACACCTTC
TRBV7-9	13	-	TRBJ1-1	TRBD1	CASSLETGTEAFF	TGTGCCAGCAGCTTGGAGACAGGGACTGAAGCTTTCTTT
TRBV5-1	15	few	TRBJ2-2	-	CASSLTGGDTGELFF	TGCGCCAGCAGCTTGACAGGGGGGGACACCGGGGAGCTGTTTTTT
TRBV10-2	13	-	TRBJ1-5	-	CASSADSLKPQHF	TGCGCCAGCAGTGCGGACAGCCTCAAGCCCCAGCATTTT
TRBV5-4	11	-	TRBJ2-5	-	CASSWGETQYF	TGTGCCAGCAGCTGGGGGGAGACCCAGTACTTC
TRBV3-1/TRBV3-2	13	-	TRBJ1-4	-	CASSQLGSEKLFF	TGTGCCAGCAGCCAACTAGGGAGTGAAAAACTGTTTTTT
TRBV18	15	-	TRBJ1-1	-	CASSPDSGPGTEAFF	TGTGCCAGCTCACCCGACTCGGGGCCTGGGACTGAAGCTTTCTTT